This T cell receptor beta chain was identified in a study of cytomegalovirus exposure and HLA in healthy donors. Use of 60 Vbeta and 13 Jbeta primers characterized the PCR. Some clones are missing from TCRdb's copy, which holds only in-frame ones; the method was immunoSEQ multiplex PCR. The top ten hold about 10% of the sample, which has 150,000 to 200,000 clones, roughly four fifths seen once. The CDR3 covers 16 residues. The germline V gene has CDR1 SQVTM and CDR2 ANQGSEA. V lost 4 bases, J lost 0 bases, and 1 base stayed unmatched. Sequences were obtained from PBMCs. The receptor comes from a man over 45 in good health and CMV-seropositive. The chain employs TRBV29-1 and TRBJ2-1; 15 bases agree with TRBD2. The CDR3 loop is CSVVGLAGGSYNEQFF. The CDR3, as DNA: TGCAGCGTTGTGGGACTAGCGGGAGGCTCCTACAATGAGCAGTTCTTC.